This TCR beta chain comes out of a study of T cell responses to AZD1222 COVID-19 vaccine. Trimming took off 4 bases at V and 1 base at J, with 19 bases between the two ends. Germline V gene lookup returns CDR1 MGHRA and CDR2 YSYEKL. The CDR3 sequence is 17 residues long. Profiled with immunoSEQ multiplex PCR; TCRdb holds only in-frame clones, not every one. The sample consists of about 180,000 clones, approximately 92% of them appearing once. The rearrangement joins TRBV4-1 to TRBJ1-1; tentatively, D is TRBD1 (6 bases). This receptor was identified in an adult who received the MenACWY meningococcal vaccine as a control. The sample consisted of peripheral blood, taken 28 days after the second dose of the MenACWY control vaccine. In nucleotides, the CDR3 is TGCGCCAGCAGCCCCCTCCTGTCACCGGGACAGAACACTGAAGCTTTCTTT. It specifies CASSPLLSPGQNTEAFF.